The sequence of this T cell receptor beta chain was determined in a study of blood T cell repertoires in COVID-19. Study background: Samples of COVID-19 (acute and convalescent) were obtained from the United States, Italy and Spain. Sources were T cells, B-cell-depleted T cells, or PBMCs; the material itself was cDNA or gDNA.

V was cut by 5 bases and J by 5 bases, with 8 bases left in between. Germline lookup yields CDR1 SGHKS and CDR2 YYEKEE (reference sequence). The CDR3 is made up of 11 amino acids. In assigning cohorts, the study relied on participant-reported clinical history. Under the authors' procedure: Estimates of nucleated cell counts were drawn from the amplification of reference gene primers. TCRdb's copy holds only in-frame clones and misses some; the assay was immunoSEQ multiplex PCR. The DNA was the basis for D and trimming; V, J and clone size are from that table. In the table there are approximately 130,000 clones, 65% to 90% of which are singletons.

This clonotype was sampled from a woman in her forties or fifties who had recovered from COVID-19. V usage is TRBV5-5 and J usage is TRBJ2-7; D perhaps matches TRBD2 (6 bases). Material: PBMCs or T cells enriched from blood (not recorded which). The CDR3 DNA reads TGTGCCAGCAGTACTAGCCACGAGCAGTACTTC. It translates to CASSTSHEQYF.